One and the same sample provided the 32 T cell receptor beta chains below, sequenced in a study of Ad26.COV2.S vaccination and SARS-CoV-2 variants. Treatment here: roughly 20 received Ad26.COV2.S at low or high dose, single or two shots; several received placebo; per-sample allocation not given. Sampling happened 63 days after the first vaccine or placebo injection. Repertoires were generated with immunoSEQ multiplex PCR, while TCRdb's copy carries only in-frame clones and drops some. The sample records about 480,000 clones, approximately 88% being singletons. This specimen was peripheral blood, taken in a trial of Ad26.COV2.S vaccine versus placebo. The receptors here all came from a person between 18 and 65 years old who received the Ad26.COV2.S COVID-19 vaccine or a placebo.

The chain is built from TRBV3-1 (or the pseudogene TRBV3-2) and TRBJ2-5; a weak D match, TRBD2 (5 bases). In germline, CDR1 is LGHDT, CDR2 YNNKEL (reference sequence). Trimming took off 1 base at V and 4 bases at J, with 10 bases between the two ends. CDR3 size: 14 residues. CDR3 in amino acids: CASSQGRGRETQYF. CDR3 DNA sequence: TGTGCCAGCAGCCAAGGGAGAGGGAGAGAGACCCAGTACTTC.

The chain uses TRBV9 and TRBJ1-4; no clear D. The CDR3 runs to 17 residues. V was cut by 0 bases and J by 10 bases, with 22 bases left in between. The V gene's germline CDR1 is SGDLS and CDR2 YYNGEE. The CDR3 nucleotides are TGTGCCAGCAGCGTAGGTTTGGGTCTCCACGAGGGTGGAAAACTGTTTTTT. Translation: CASSVGLGLHEGGKLFF.

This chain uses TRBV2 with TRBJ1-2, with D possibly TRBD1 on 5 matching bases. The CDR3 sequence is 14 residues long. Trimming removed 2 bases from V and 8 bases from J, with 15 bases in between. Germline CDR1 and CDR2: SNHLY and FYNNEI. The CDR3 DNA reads TGTGCCAGCAGTGAACCCCCGGGGCAAGGGGGCTACACCTTC. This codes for CASSEPPGQGGYTF.

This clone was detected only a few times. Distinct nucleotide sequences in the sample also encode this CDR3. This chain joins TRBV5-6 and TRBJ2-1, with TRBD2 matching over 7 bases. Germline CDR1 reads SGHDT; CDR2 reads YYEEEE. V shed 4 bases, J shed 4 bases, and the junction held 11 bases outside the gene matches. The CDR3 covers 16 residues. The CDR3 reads CASSGGGLAAYNEQFF. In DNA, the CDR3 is TGTGCCAGCAGCGGGGGTGGGCTAGCGGCTTACAATGAGCAGTTCTTC.

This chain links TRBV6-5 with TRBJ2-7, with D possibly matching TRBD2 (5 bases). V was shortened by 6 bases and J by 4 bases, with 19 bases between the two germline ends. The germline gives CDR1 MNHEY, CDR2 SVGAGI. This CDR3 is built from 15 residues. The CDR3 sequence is CASSQRGALRYEQYF. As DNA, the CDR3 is TGTGCCAGCAGCCAACGGGGAGCGTTAAGGTACGAGCAGTACTTC.

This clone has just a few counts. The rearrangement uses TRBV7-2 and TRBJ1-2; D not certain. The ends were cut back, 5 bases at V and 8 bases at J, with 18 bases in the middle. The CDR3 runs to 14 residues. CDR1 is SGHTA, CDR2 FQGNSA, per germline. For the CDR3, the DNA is TGTGCCAGCAGCCCCCAAACCGGAGGAAGGGGCTACACCTTC. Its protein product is CASSPQTGGRGYTF.

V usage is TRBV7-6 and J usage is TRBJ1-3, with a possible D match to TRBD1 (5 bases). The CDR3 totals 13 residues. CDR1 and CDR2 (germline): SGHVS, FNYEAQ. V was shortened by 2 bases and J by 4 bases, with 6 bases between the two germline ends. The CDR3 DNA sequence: TGTGCCAGCAGCTTACAGGGAGGAAACACCATATATTTT. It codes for CASSLQGGNTIYF.

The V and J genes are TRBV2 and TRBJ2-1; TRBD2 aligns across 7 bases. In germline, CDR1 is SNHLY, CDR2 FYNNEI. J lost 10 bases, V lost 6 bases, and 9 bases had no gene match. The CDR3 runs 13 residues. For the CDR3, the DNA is TGTGCCAGCAGACTAGCGCCCTGGGGGGAGCAGTTCTTC. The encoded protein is CASRLAPWGEQFF.

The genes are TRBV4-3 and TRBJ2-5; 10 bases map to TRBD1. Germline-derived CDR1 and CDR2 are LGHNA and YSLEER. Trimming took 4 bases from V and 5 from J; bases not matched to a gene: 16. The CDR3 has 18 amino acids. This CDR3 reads CASSLYGAGQGFGETQYF. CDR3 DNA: TGCGCCAGCAGCCTCTATGGGGCGGGACAGGGGTTCGGCGAGACCCAGTACTTC.

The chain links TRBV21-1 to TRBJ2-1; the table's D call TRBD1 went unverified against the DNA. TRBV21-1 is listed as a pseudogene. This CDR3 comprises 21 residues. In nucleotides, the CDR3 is TGTGCCAGCAGCCGCACAACAAAAAAACTTCCCGGGCACAGGGATATCGATGAGCAGTTCTTC. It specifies CASSRTTKKLPGHRDIDEQFF.

The CDR3 coding sequence is TGCAGCGCACGACTAGCGGGAACAGAGACCCAGTACTTC. It encodes CSARLAGTETQYF. J is TRBJ2-5 and V is TRBV29-1; 11 bases fit TRBD2. The J segment lost 4 bases and the V segment lost 7 bases, leaving 5 bases of the junction unmatched. Looked up from germline, CDR1 is SQVTM and CDR2 is ANQGSEA. The CDR3 is 13 amino acids.

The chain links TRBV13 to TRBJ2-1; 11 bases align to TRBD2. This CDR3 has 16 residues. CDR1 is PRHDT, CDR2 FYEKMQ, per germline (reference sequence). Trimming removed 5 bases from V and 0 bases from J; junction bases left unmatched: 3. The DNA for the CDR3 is TGTGCCAGCAGCGGTGGGACTAGCGGCTCCTACAATGAGCAGTTCTTC. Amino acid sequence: CASSGGTSGSYNEQFF.

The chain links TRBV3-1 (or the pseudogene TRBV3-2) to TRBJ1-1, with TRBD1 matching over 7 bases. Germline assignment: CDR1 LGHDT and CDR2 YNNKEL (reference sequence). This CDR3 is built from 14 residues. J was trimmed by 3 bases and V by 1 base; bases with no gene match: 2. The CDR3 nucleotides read TGTGCCAGCAGCCAAGGACAGGGTGACACTGAAGCTTTCTTT. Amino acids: CASSQGQGDTEAFF.

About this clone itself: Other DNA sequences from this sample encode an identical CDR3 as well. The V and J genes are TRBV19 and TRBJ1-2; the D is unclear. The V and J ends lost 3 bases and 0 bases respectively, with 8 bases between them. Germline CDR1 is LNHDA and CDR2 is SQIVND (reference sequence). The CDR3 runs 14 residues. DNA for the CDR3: TGTGCCAGTAGTATTAGGCAAGCTAACTATGGCTACACCTTC. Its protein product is CASSIRQANYGYTF.

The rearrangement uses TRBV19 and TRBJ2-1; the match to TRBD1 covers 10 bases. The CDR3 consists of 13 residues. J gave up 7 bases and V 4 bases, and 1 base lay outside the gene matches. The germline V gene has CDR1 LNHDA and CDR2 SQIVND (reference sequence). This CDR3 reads CASSTGQGNEQFF. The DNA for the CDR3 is TGTGCCAGTAGTACGGGACAGGGGAATGAGCAGTTCTTC.

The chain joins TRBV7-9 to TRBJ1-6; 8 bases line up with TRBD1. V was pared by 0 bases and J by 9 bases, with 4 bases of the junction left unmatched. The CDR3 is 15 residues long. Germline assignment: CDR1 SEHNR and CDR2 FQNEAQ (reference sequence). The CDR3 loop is CASSLATGGGSPLHF. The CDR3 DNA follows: TGTGCCAGCAGCTTAGCTACAGGGGGAGGTTCACCCCTCCACTTT.

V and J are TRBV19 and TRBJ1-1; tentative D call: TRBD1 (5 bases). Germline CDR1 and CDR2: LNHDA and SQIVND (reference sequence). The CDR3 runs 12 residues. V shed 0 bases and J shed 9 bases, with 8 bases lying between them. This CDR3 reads CASSIDQGKAFF. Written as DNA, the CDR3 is TGTGCCAGTAGTATAGATCAGGGAAAAGCTTTCTTT.

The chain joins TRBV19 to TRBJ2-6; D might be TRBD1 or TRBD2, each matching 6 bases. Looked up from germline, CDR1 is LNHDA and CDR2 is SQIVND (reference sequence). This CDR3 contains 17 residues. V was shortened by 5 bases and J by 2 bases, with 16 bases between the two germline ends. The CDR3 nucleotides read TGTGCCAGTAGTCAACAGTCCGGGGGCACTGGGGCCAACGTCCTGACTTTC. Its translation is CASSQQSGGTGANVLTF.

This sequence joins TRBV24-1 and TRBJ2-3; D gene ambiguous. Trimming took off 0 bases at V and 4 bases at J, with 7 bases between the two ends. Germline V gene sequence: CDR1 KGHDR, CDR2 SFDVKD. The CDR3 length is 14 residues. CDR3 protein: CATSDLSPSDTQYF. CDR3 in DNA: TGTGCCACCAGTGATTTGTCTCCCTCAGATACGCAGTATTTT.

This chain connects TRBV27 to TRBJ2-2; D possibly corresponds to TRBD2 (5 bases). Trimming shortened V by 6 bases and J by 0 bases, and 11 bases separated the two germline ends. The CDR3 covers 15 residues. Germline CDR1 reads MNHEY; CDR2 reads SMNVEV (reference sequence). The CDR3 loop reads CASSLRESNTGELFF. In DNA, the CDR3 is TGTGCCAGCAGCCTCCGGGAATCGAACACCGGGGAGCTGTTTTTT.

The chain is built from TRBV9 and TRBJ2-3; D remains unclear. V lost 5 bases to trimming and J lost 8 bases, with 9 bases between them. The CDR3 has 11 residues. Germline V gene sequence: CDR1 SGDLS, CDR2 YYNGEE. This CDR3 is CASRSGGTQYF. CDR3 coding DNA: TGTGCCAGCAGGTCTGGCGGTACGCAGTATTTT.

The CDR3 is CASSLFIWGQGHEQYF. Here the CDR3 DNA reads TGTGCCAGCAGCTTATTTATCTGGGGACAGGGGCACGAGCAGTACTTC. This chain connects TRBV7-2 to TRBJ2-7; TRBD1 matches at 10 bases. The CDR3 is 16 residues long. V lost 2 bases to trimming and J lost 5 bases; unmatched junction nucleotides: 9. Germline V gives CDR1 SGHTA, CDR2 FQGNSA.

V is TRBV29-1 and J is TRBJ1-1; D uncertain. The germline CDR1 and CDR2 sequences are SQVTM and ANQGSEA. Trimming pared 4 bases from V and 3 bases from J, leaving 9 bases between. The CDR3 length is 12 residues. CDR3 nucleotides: TGCAGCGTTGTACGGTTGGACACTGAAGCTTTCTTT. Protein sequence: CSVVRLDTEAFF.

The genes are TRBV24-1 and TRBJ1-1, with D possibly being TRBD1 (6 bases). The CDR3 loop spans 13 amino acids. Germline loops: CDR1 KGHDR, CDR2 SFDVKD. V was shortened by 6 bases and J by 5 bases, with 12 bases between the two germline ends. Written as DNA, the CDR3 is TGTGCCACCAGTTCAGGGGAGTGGACTGAAGCTTTCTTT. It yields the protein CATSSGEWTEAFF.

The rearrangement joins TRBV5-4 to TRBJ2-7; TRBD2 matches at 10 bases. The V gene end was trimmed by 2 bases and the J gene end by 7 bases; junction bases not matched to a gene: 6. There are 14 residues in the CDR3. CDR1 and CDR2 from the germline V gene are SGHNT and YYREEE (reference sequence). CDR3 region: CASSLLAGLGEQYF. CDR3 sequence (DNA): TGTGCCAGCAGCTTACTAGCGGGATTGGGTGAGCAGTACTTC.

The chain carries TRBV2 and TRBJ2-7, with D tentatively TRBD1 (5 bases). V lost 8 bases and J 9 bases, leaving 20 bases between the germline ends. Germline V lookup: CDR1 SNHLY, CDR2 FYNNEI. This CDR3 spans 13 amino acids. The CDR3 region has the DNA TGTGCCAGCGTACCAGGGCCCGAACTGGGGCAGTACTTC. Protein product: CASVPGPELGQYF. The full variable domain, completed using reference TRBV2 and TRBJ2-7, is EPEVTQTPSHQVTQMGQEVILRCVPISNHLYFYWYRQILGQKVEFLVSFYNNEISEKSEIFDDQFSVERPDGSNFTLKIRSTKLEDSAMYFCASVPGPELGQYFGPGTRLTVT.

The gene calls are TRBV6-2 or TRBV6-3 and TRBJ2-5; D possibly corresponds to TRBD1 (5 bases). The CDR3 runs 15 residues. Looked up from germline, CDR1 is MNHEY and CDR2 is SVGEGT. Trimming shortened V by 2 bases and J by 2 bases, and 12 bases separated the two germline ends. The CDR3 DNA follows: TGTGCCAGCAGTTACCCACTCGACAGACAAGAGACCCAGTACTTC. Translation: CASSYPLDRQETQYF.

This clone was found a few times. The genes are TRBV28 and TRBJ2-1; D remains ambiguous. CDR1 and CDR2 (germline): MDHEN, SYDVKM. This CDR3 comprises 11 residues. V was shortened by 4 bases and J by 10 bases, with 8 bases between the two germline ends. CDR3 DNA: TGTGCCAGCAGTTCCCGACCAGAGCAGTTCTTC. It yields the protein CASSSRPEQFF. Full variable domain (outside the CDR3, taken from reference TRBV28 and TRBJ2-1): DVKVTQSSRYLVKRTGEKVFLECVQDMDHENMFWYRQDPGLGLRLIYFSYDVKMKEKGDIPEGYSVSREKKERFSLILESASTNQTSMYLCASSSRPEQFFGPGTRLTVL.

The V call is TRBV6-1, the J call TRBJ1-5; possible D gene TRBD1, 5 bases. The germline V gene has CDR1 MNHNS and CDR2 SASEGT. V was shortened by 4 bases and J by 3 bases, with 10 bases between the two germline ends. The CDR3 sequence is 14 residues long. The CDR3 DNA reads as TGTGCCAGCAGTGGGCAGGGTAACAATCAGCCCCAGCATTTT. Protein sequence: CASSGQGNNQPQHF.

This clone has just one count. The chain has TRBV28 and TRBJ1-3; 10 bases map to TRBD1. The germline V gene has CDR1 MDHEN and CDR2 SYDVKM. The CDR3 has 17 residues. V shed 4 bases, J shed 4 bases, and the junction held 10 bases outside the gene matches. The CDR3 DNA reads TGTGCCAGCAGTTATGGCGGGGGACAGGGGACCGGAAACACCATATATTTT. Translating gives CASSYGGGQGTGNTIYF.

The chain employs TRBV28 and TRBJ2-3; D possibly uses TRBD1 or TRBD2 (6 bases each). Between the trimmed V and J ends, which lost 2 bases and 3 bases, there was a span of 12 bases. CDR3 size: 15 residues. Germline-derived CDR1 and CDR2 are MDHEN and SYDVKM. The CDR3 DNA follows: TGTGCCAGCAGTTTAAGCGGGCAGGGGACAGATACGCAGTATTTT. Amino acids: CASSLSGQGTDTQYF.

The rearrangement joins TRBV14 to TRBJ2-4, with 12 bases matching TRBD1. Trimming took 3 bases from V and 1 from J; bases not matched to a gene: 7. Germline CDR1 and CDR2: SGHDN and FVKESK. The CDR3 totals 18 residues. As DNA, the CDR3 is TGTGCCAGCAGCCACCCCGGGACAGGGGGCCTGGCCAAAAACATTCAGTACTTC. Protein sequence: CASSHPGTGGLAKNIQYF.